This TCR beta chain was captured in a study of response to subunit inactivated influenza vaccine. Only a few counts were recorded for this clonotype. TCRdb independently ran MiXCR on the RT-PCR reads; one entry per CDR3 protein. This sample has about 540,000 distinct CDR3 sequences, with 20% to 25% found just once. The same specimen was also included in a second study, on T cells expressing NK-cell markers. That source reports: 5'RACE template switching built TCR beta cDNA with unique molecular identifiers. From sorted CD3+CD56+NKG2C+, CD3+CD56+NKG2C- and CD3+CD56-NKG2C+ T cells came the TCR beta repertoires. Seven of the eight sequenced donors were classified as HCMV-seropositive, and one was classified as seronegative. The contribution of dominant NKG2C+ clonotypes to CD8+ T cells in about six donors was roughly 1.0-7.0%. Whether the expanded NKG2C+ T cell clones recognized HCMV remained unclear.

Sequenced material: CD4+ T cells sorted from PBMCs, taken approximately 13 days after vaccination. The source of this sequence is a man in his fifties who received an inactivated influenza vaccine.

CDR3 sequence: CASSKRQGGCIWWEETQYF. The CDR3, as DNA: TGTGCCAGCAGCAAACGGCAGGGGGGGTGTATTTGGTGGGAAGAGACCCAGTACTTC. This chain joins TRBV21-1 and TRBJ2-5; the table gives TRBD1 as D, unverified against the DNA. TRBV21-1 constitutes a pseudogene. CDR3 length: 19 amino acids.